Included here is one TCR beta chain sequence, with context. TCRdb's table, derived via immunoSEQ multiplex PCR, lists solely in-frame clones and lacks some. The data hold under 75,000 clones, with roughly 84% observed a single time. This sample stems from a study of glioma-infiltrating T cells after dendritic cell vaccination. With 0 bases removed from V and 5 bases from J, the gap between germline ends came to 16 bases. The CDR3 totals 16 residues. The germline V gene has CDR1 MNHEY and CDR2 SVGAGI. Specified time point: after dendritic cell vaccination, including at tumor progression/relapse. The source material was blood, sampled after dendritic cell vaccination. J is TRBJ1-2 and V is TRBV6-5; a possible D gene is TRBD1 (6 bases). The TCR comes from a human donor with glioblastoma. The CDR3 region has the DNA TGTGCCAGCAGTTACTCCCGAACAGGGATGGGTTATGGCTACACCTTC. This codes for CASSYSRTGMGYGYTF.